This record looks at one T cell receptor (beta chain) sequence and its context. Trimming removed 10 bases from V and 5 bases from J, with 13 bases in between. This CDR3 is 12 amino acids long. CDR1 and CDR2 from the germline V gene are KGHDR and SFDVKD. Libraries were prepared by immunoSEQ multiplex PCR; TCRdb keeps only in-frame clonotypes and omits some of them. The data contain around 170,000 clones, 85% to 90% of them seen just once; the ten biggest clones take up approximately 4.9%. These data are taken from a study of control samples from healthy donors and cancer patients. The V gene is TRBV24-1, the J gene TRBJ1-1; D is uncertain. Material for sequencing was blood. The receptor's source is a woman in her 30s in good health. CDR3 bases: TGTGCCACAAGAGACGGTGGGACTGAAGCTTTCTTT. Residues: CATRDGGTEAFF.